This note documents a single T cell receptor (beta chain) sequence. Its matching antigen is unknown. The sample belongs to a study of memory CD4+ T cells and cytomegalovirus serostatus. Across the whole study: Of the healthy Belgian adults, eight or nine were CMV seropositive and fewer than 30 seronegative. Study-wide points: Median bootstrapped AUC for CMV status was approximately 0.94 originally, 0.9 to 0.93 US-trained.

Here immunoSEQ multiplex PCR was the method, and the copy in TCRdb shows in-frame clones only, minus some. The sample has 50,000 to 75,000 clones, approximately 85% seen once. The sort gate was single viable CD3+CD4+CD8-CD45RO+ cells for memory CD4+ T cells. This CDR3 has 15 amino acids. CDR1 SGHRS and CDR2 YFSETQ come from the germline V gene. Germline trimming cut 4 bases from V and 3 bases from J; bases unmatched to any gene: 4. The receptor's source is an adult in good health and CMV-seronegative. This rearrangement joins TRBV5-1 to TRBJ2-2, with 9 positions matching TRBD2. The sequencing sample was made of memory CD4+ T cells from blood. CDR3 nucleotide sequence: TGCGCCAGCAGCAGACCTAGCGGGGACACCGGGGAGCTGTTTTTT. Protein product: CASSRPSGDTGELFF. Drawing the rest from reference TRBV5-1 and TRBJ2-2, the complete variable domain is KAGVTQTPRYLIKTRGQQVTLSCSPISGHRSVSWYQQTPGQGLQFLFEYFSETQRNKGNFPGRFSGRQFSNSRSEMNVSTLELGDSALYLCASSRPSGDTGELFFGEGSRLTVL.